This T cell receptor (beta chain) was documented in a study of post-analysis software for immune sequencing data. Whole-study findings and limits: Pronounced co-clustering by F measure was evident among identically batched samples. Controls had lower frequencies than patients of four or five TRBV segments, which included TRBV5-6, TRBV5-1 and TRBV20-1.

CDR1 and CDR2 (germline): SGHRS, YFSETQ. The CDR3 is made up of 15 amino acids. Losses at the gene ends were 4 bases for V and 0 bases for J; bases not matched to a gene: 7. Points on this clonotype: Its antigen is not known.

cDNA libraries for TCR beta contained unique molecular identifiers. From approximately 0.95 to 9.8 million T cells, 400,000 to 550,000 cDNA molecules were obtained. TCRdb recomputed calls from the PCR reads with MiXCR, one row per CDR3 protein. The table includes more than 500,000 distinct CDR3 sequences, around 36% detected once. The V and J genes are TRBV5-1 and TRBJ2-7, with 7 nucleotides matching TRBD2. This sequence originates from a girl aged 2 to 17 with multiple sclerosis. Material for sequencing was blood. CDR3 region: CASSPGGGPSYEQYF. The CDR3, as DNA: TGCGCCAGCAGCCCAGGCGGGGGACCCTCCTACGAGCAGTACTTC.